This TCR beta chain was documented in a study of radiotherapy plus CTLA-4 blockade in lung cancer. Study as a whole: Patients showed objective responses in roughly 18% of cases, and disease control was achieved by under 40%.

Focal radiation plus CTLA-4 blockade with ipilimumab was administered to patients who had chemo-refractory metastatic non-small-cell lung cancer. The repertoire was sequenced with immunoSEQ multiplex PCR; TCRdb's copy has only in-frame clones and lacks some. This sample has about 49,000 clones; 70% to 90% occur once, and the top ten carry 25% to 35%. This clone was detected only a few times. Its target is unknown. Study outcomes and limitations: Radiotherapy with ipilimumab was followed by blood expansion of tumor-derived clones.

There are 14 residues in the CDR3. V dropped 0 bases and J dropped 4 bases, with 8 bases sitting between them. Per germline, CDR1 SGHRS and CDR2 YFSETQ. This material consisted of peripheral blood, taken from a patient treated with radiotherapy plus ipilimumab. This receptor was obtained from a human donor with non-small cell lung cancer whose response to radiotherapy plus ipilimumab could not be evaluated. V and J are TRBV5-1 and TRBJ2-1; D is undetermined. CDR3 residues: CASSLAAEYNEQFF. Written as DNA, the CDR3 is TGCGCCAGCAGCTTGGCGGCGGAGTACAATGAGCAGTTCTTC.